There are a few counts of the clone carrying this T cell receptor beta chain. Followed over time, Seattle patients had been enrolled while infection was active. The sample belongs to a study of blood T cell repertoires in COVID-19. Study overall: COVID-19 samples, acute and convalescent, were from the United States, Italy and Spain.

In the source study's methods: Amplification of reference gene primers provided the estimated nucleated cell counts. This table comes from immunoSEQ multiplex PCR, and its TCRdb copy is limited to in-frame clones, with some not included. That table is the source of V, J and clone size, and D and trimming were worked out from the DNA. The data contain 120,000 to 150,000 clones, 80% to 85% of them singletons. This clonotype originated in a young man with COVID-19, enrolled during active disease. The sequenced material came from peripheral blood.

CDR3 bases: TGTGCCAGCTCAATTCGTGGTGCTAGCCCTAGCCAGTTCTTC. Residues: CASSIRGASPSQFF. J is TRBJ2-1 and V is TRBV18; tentative D call: TRBD2 (5 bases). Germline CDR1 and CDR2: KGHSH and LQKENI. The germline V and J ends were trimmed by 5 bases and 13 bases, with 21 bases remaining between them. The CDR3 is made up of 14 amino acids.